This TCR beta chain is drawn from a study of T-cell reconstitution after alpha-beta-depleted transplantation in children. Unique molecular identifiers were built into the TCRbeta library. TCRdb recomputed calls from the PCR reads with MiXCR, one row per CDR3 protein. The sample yields hundreds of thousands of distinct CDR3 sequences, approximately 22% seen once. This clonotype was seen many times. Its antigen is still unknown. Germline CDR1 and CDR2: LGHNT and FRNRAP. This CDR3 has 16 residues. Trimming stripped 0 bases from V and 7 bases from J, with 15 bases between. Study outcomes and limitations: The origin of high day-60 TCRbeta diversity in some patients lay in surviving recipient T cells and thymic progenitors.

This specimen consisted of PBMCs, mostly from graft donor cells, obtained 360 days after TCRalphabeta/CD19-depleted stem cell transplant. The source of this sequence is a boy younger than two who had a stem cell transplant for acute myeloid leukemia, so the T cells may come from the graft donor. The chain employs TRBV12-5 and TRBJ2-2, with D unclear. CDR3: CASGLVPGPKIGELFF. The CDR3 DNA follows: TGTGCTAGTGGTTTGGTACCCGGCCCCAAGATCGGGGAGCTGTTTTTT.